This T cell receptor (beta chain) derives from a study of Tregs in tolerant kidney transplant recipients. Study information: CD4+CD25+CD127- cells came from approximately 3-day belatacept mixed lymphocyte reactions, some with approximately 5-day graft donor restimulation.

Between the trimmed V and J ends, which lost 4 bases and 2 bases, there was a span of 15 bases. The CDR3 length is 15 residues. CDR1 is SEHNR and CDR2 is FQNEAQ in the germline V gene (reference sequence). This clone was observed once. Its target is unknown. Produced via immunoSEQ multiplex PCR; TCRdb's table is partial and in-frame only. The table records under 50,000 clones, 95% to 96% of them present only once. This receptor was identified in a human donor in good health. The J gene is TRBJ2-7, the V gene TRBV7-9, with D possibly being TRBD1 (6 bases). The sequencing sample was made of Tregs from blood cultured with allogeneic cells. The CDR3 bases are TGTGCCAGCAGCTGGGAAGGACAGCCTGCCTACGAGCAGTACTTC. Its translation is CASSWEGQPAYEQYF.